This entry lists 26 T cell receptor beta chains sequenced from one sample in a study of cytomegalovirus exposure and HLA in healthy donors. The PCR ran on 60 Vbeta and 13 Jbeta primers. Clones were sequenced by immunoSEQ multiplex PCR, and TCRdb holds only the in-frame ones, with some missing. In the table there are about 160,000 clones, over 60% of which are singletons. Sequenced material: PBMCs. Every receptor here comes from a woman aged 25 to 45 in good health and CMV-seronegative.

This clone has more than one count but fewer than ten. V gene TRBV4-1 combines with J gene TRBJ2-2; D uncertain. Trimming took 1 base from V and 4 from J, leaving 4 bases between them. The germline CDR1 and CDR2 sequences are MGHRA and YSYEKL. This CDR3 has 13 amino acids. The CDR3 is CASSQVSTGELFF. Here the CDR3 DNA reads TGCGCCAGCAGCCAAGTCAGCACCGGGGAGCTGTTTTTT.

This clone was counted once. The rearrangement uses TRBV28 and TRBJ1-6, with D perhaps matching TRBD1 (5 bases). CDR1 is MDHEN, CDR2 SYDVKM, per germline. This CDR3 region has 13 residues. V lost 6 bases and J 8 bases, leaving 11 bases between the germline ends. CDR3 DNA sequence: TGTGCCAGCAGCCGGGGGTTTTATTCACCCCTCCACTTT. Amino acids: CASSRGFYSPLHF. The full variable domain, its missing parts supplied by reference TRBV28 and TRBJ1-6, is DVKVTQSSRYLVKRTGEKVFLECVQDMDHENMFWYRQDPGLGLRLIYFSYDVKMKEKGDIPEGYSVSREKKERFSLILESASTNQTSMYLCASSRGFYSPLHFGNGTRLTVT.

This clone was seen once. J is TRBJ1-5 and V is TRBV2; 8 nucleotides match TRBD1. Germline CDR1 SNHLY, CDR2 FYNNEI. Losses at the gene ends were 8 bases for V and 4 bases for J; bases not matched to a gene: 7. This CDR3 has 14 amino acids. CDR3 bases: TGTGCCAGCCGGACAGGGTTGGGAAATCAGCCCCAGCATTTT. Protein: CASRTGLGNQPQHF.

The CDR3 sequence: CASSAGLASSYNEQFF. CDR3 nucleotide sequence: TGTGCCAGCAGCGCGGGACTAGCGAGCTCCTACAATGAGCAGTTCTTC. The rearrangement uses TRBV9 and TRBJ2-1; TRBD2 matches 10 bases. The CDR3 covers 16 residues. CDR1 and CDR2 from the germline V gene are SGDLS and YYNGEE. The V segment lost 3 bases and the J segment 0 bases; nucleotides outside the gene matches: 3.

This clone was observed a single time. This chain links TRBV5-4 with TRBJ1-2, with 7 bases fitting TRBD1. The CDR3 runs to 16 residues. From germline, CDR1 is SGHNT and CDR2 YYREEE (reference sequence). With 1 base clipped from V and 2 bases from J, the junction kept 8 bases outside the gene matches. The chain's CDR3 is CASSLIRGTVNYGYTF. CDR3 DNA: TGTGCCAGCAGCTTGATACGTGGGACAGTCAACTATGGCTACACCTTC.

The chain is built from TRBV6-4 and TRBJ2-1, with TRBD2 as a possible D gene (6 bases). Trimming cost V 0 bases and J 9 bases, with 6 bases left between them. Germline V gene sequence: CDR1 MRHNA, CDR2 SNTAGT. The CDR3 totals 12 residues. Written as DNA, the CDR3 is TGTGCCAGCAGTGACTCGGGGGGTGAGCAGTTCTTC. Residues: CASSDSGGEQFF.

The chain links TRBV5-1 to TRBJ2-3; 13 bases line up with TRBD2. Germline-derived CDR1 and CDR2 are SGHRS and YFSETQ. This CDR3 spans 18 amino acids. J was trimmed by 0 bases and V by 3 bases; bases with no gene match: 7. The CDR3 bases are TGCGCCAGCAGCTCGGGACTAGCGGGGAACCCTAGCACAGATACGCAGTATTTT. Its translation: CASSSGLAGNPSTDTQYF.

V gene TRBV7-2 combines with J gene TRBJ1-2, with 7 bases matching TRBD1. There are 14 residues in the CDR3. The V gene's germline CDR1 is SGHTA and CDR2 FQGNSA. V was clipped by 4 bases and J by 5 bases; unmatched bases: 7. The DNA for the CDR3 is TGTGCCAGCAGCTCGGGCTGGACAGGTTATGGCTACACCTTC. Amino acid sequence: CASSSGWTGYGYTF.

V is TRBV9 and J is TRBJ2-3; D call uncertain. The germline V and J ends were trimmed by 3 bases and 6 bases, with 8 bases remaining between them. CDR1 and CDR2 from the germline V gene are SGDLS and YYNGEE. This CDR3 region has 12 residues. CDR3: CASSATYDTQYF. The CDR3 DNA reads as TGTGCCAGCAGCGCCACCTATGATACGCAGTATTTT.

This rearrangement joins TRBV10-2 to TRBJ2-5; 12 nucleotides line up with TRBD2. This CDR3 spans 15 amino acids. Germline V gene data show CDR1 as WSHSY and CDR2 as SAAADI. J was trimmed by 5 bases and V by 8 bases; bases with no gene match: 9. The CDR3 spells CASCSSGGAWETQYF. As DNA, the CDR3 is TGCGCCAGCTGTTCTAGCGGGGGGGCATGGGAGACCCAGTACTTC.

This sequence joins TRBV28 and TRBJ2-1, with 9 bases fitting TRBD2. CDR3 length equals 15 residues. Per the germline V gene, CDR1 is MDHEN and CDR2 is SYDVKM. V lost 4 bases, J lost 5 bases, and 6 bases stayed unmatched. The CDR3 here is CASSSSGTQDNEQFF. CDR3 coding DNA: TGTGCCAGCAGTTCTAGCGGGACACAAGACAATGAGCAGTTCTTC.

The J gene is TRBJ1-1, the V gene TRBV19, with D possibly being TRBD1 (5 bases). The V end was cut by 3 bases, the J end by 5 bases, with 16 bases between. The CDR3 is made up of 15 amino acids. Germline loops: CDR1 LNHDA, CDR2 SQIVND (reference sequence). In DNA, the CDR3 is TGTGCCAGTAGTATGAAACGTCAGGGTGGGACTGAAGCTTTCTTT. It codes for CASSMKRQGGTEAFF.

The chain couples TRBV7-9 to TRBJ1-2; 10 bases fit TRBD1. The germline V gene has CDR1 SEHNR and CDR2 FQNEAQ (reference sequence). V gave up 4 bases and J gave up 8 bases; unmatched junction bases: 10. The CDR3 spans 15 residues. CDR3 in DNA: TGTGCCAGCAGCTCCTCCGAGACAGGGGGCAAAGGCTACACCTTC. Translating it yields CASSSSETGGKGYTF.

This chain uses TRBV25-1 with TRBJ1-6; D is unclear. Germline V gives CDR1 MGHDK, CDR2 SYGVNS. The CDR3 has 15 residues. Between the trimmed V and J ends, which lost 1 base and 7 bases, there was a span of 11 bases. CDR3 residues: CASSESLGQNSPLHF. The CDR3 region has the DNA TGTGCCAGCAGTGAATCGCTCGGTCAAAATTCACCCCTCCACTTT.

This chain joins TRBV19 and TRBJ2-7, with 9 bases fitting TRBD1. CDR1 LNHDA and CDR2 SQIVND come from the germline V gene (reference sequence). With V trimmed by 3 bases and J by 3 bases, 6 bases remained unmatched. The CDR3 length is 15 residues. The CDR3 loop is CASSIWTGDGYEQYF. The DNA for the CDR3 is TGTGCCAGTAGTATTTGGACAGGGGACGGCTACGAGCAGTACTTC.

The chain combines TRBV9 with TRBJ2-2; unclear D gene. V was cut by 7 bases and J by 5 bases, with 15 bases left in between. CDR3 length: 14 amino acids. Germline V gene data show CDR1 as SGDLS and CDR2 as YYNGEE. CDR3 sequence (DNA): TGTGCCAGCCCGCTGGGCAGTCGGACCGGGGAGCTGTTTTTT. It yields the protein CASPLGSRTGELFF.

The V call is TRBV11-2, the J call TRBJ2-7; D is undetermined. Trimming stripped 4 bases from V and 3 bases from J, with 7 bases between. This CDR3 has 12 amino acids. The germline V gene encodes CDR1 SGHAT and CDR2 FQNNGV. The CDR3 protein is CASSSGGYEQYF. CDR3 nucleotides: TGTGCCAGCAGCTCGGGTGGCTACGAGCAGTACTTC.

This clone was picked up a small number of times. DNA for the CDR3: TGCGCCAGCAGCCAGACAGGGGGGGATCAGCCCCAGCATTTT. Translation: CASSQTGGDQPQHF. The V and J genes are TRBV4-1 and TRBJ1-5; TRBD1 agrees at 9 bases. Germline CDR1 MGHRA, CDR2 YSYEKL. This CDR3 has 14 amino acids. With 3 bases clipped from V and 5 bases from J, the junction kept 2 bases outside the gene matches.

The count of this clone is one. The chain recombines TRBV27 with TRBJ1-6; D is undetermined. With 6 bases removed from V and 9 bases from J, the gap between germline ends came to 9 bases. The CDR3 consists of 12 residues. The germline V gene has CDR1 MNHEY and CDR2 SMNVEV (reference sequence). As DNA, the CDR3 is TGTGCCAGCAGACACATTGGTTCACCCCTCCACTTT. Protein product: CASRHIGSPLHF.

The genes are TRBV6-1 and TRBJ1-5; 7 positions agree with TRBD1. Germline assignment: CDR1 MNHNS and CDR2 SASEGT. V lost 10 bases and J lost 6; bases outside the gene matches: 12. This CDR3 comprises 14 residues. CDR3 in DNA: TGTGCCACCGACGATTCAGACAGGGCTCAGCCCCAGCATTTT. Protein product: CATDDSDRAQPQHF.

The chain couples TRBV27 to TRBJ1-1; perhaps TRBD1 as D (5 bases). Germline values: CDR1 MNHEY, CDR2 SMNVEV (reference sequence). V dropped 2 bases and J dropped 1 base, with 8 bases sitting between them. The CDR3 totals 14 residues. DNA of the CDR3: TGTGCCAGCAGTTTAGGGGGGACGAACACTGAAGCTTTCTTT. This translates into CASSLGGTNTEAFF.

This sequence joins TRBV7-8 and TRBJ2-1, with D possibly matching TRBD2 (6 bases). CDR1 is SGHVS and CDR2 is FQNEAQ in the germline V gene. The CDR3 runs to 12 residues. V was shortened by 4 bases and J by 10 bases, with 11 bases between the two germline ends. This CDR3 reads CASSSGTQEQFF. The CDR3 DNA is TGTGCCAGCAGCTCCGGGACTCAGGAGCAGTTCTTC.

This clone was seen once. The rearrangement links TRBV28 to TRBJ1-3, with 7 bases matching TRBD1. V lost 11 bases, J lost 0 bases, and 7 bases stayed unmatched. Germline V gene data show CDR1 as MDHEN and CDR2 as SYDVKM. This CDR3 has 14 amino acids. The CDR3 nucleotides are TGTGCCGGGAGATCAGGGGGCTCTGGAAACACCATATATTTT. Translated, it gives CAGRSGGSGNTIYF. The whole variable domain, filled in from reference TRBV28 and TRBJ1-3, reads DVKVTQSSRYLVKRTGEKVFLECVQDMDHENMFWYRQDPGLGLRLIYFSYDVKMKEKGDIPEGYSVSREKKERFSLILESASTNQTSMYLCAGRSGGSGNTIYFGEGSWLTVV.

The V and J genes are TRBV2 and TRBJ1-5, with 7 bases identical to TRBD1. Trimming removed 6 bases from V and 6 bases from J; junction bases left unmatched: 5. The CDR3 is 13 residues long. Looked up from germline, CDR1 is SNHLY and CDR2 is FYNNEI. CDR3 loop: CASRQGSGQPQHF. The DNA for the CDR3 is TGTGCCAGCAGACAGGGGTCTGGTCAGCCCCAGCATTTT.

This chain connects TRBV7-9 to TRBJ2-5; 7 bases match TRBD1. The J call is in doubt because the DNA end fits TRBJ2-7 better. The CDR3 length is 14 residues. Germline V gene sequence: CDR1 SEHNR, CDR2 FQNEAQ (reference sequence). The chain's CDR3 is CASSSRDRSYEQYF. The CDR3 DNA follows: TGTGCCAGCAGCTCCCGGGACAGATCCTACGAGCAGTACTTC.

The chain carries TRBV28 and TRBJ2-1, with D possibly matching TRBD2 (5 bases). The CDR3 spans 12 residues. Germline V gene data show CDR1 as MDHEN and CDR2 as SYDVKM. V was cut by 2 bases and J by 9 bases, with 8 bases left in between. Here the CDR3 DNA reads TGTGCCAGCAGTTTAGAGGGCGGTGAGCAGTTCTTC. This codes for CASSLEGGEQFF.